This T cell receptor (beta chain) was sequenced in a study of OX40 agonist ivuxolimab in advanced cancers. About the research overall: Given to patients was ivuxolimab, an agonistic anti-OX40 (CD134) antibody. There were three patients with partial responses, one having hepatocellular carcinoma and two cutaneous melanoma.

Per germline, CDR1 SGDLS and CDR2 YYNGEE. Deletions cut 0 bases from V and 7 bases from J, with 17 bases between. The CDR3 covers 15 residues. Generated by immunoSEQ multiplex PCR, the TCRdb table keeps only in-frame clones and is missing some. The data hold around 100,000 clones, with around 87% observed a single time. It was autoimmune disease history or systemic immunosuppression that excluded patients. The sequence was obtained from an adult with an advanced solid tumor such as melanoma, head and neck, liver or kidney cancer. The sample here was CD4+ or CD8+ T cells sorted from blood, taken in a trial of the OX40 agonist ivuxolimab. The rearrangement uses TRBV9 and TRBJ2-7; D might be TRBD2 (6 bases). The CDR3 nucleotides are TGTGCCAGCAGCGTAGGGGGACTCCAACCTACGGAGCAGTACTTC. This translates into CASSVGGLQPTEQYF.